These 10 T cell receptor beta chains came from one sample sequenced in a study of blood T cell repertoires in COVID-19. Profiling relied on immunoSEQ multiplex PCR, and the TCRdb table lists in-frame clones only, not all of them. Among more than 70,000 clones listed, roughly 85% were seen once. Sequencing was performed on peripheral blood. The source is a man between 60 and 75 years old with acute or convalescent COVID-19.

In its sample, this clone was seen once. The chain has TRBV7-7 and TRBJ2-1; a weak D match, TRBD2 (5 bases). The CDR3 is 13 amino acids. Trimming took off 0 bases at V and 10 bases at J, with 10 bases between the two ends. CDR1 SSHAT and CDR2 FNYEAQ come from the germline V gene (reference sequence). For the CDR3, the DNA is TGTGCCAGCAGCTTAGCTGAGGGCTGGGAGCAGTTCTTC. The encoded protein is CASSLAEGWEQFF.

The chain uses TRBV6-8 and TRBJ2-5; TRBD2 matches at 10 bases. The CDR3 has 16 residues. The germline V gene encodes CDR1 MNHGY and CDR2 SAAAGT. J gave up 1 base and V 2 bases, and 4 bases lay outside the gene matches. The DNA of the CDR3 is TGTGCCAGCAGTTACGAAGCGGGAGGGCCCCAAGAGACCCAGTACTTC. This codes for CASSYEAGGPQETQYF.

The V and J genes are TRBV6-5 and TRBJ2-3, with 9 bases fitting TRBD2. CDR1 and CDR2 (germline): MNHEY, SVGAGI. This CDR3 is built from 14 residues. V dropped 10 bases and J dropped 5; count of bases not matched to a gene: 10. CDR3 coding DNA: TGTGCCACCTCGAGGGGCGGGAGGGGAGATACGCAGTATTTT. Amino acid sequence: CATSRGGRGDTQYF.

The V gene is TRBV27, the J gene TRBJ1-6; TRBD1 matches at 7 bases. CDR1 and CDR2 (germline): MNHEY, SMNVEV (reference sequence). The CDR3 consists of 15 residues. V was clipped by 5 bases and J by 5 bases; unmatched bases: 6. The CDR3 region is CASSPPGGNNSPLHF. The DNA for the CDR3 is TGTGCCAGCAGTCCCCCAGGGGGGAATAATTCACCCCTCCACTTT.

V and J are TRBV5-1 and TRBJ2-5; 12 positions match TRBD2. Losses at the gene ends were 5 bases for V and 2 bases for J; bases not matched to a gene: 4. The CDR3 sequence is 15 residues long. CDR1 and CDR2 (germline): SGHRS, YFSETQ. The CDR3 DNA follows: TGCGCCAGCAGAGCGACTAGCGGGGGACAAGAGACCCAGTACTTC. Translating gives CASRATSGGQETQYF.

The chain combines TRBV19 with TRBJ1-2, with D tentatively TRBD1 (5 bases). This CDR3 has 14 residues. Germline values: CDR1 LNHDA, CDR2 SQIVND (reference sequence). The V and J ends lost 5 bases and 0 bases respectively, with 10 bases between them. The CDR3 DNA reads TGTGCCAGTAGTGTCAGGGATTCTAACTATGGCTACACCTTC. Amino acids: CASSVRDSNYGYTF.

The chain recombines TRBV27 with TRBJ2-5, with D uncertain. Germline CDR1 is MNHEY and CDR2 is SMNVEV (reference sequence). V lost 6 bases and J 2 bases, leaving 16 bases between the germline ends. This CDR3 comprises 15 residues. The CDR3 loop reads CASSPHSRYQETQYF. The CDR3 region has the DNA TGTGCCAGCAGCCCCCACAGCCGGTATCAAGAGACCCAGTACTTC.

The J gene is TRBJ1-3, the V gene TRBV4-3; tentative D call: TRBD1 (6 bases). V was clipped by 1 base and J by 0 bases, with 19 bases between them. The V gene's germline CDR1 is LGHNA and CDR2 YSLEER. The CDR3 runs 19 residues. DNA of the CDR3: TGCGCCAGCAGCCAAGCCCCATCAGGACAGTCTCGCTCTGGAAACACCATATATTTT. The encoded protein is CASSQAPSGQSRSGNTIYF.

The rearrangement links TRBV9 to TRBJ2-4, with a possible D match to TRBD1 (7 bases). Germline CDR1 reads SGDLS; CDR2 reads YYNGEE. This CDR3 has 13 amino acids. Trimming took 0 bases from V and 9 from J, leaving 10 bases between them. CDR3 loop: CASSVGQGGIQYF. The CDR3 DNA is TGTGCCAGCAGCGTAGGGCAGGGGGGCATTCAGTACTTC.

The gene calls are TRBV11-2 and TRBJ2-3; TRBD2 matches at 9 bases. Germline V gene lookup returns CDR1 SGHAT and CDR2 FQNNGV. The V and J ends lost 5 bases and 4 bases, in that order; junction bases with no gene match: 4. This CDR3 region has 14 residues. The CDR3 region has the DNA TGTGCCAGCAGCATGGGACTAGCTGCAGATACGCAGTATTTT. Translation gives CASSMGLAADTQYF.